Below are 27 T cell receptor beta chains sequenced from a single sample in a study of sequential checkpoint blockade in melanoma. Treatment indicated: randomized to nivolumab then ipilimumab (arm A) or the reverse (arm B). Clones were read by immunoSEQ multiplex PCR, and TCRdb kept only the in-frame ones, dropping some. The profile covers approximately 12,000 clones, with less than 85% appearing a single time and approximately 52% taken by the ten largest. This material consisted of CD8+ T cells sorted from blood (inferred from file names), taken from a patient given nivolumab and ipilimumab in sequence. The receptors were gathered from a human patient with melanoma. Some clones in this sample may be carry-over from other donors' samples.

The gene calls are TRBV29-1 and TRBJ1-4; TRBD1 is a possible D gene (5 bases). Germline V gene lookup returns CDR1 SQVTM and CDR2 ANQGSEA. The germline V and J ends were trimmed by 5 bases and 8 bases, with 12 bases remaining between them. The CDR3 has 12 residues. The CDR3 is CSVMGEAEKLFF. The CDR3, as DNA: TGCAGCGTTATGGGGGAGGCGGAAAAACTGTTTTTT.

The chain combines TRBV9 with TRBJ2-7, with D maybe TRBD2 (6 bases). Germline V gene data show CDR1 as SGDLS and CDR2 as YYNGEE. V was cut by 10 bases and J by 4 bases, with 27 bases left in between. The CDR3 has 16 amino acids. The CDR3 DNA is TGTGCCGGAGGGGATTCCATCACCCCTCAATTTTACGAGCAGTACTTC. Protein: CAGGDSITPQFYEQYF.

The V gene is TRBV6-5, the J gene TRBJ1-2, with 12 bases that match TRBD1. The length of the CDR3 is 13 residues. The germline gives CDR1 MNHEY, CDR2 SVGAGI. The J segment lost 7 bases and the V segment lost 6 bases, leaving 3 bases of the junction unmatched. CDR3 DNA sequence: TGTGCCAGCAGGGGACAGGGGGCCTCTGGCTACACCTTC. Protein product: CASRGQGASGYTF.

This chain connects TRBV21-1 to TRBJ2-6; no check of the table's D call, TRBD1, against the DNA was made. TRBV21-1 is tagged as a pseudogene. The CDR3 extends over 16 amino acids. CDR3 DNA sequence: TGTGCCAGCAGCGGGGGACAGGTCTCTGGGGCCAACGTCCTGACTTTC. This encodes CASSGGQVSGANVLTF.

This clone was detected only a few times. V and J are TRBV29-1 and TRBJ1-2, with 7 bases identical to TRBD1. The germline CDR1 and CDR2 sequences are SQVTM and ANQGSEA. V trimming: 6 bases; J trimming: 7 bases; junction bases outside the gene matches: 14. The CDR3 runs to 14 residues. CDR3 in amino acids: CSVDKDRLRGGYTF. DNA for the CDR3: TGCAGCGTCGATAAGGACAGGCTTAGGGGTGGCTACACCTTC.

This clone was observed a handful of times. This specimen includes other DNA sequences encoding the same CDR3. The CDR3 DNA follows: TGTGCCAGCAGCCCAGGGAACACTGAAGCTTTCTTT. Protein: CASSPGNTEAFF. The chain joins TRBV4-2 to TRBJ1-1; D not resolved. V was clipped by 4 bases and J by 1 base, with 4 bases between them. CDR3 length equals 12 residues. The germline V gene has CDR1 LGHNA and CDR2 YNFKEQ.

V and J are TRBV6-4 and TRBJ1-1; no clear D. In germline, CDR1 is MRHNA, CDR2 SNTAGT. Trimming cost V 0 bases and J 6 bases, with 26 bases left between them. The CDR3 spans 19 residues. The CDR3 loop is CASSDSHNYPATRVAEAFF. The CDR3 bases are TGTGCCAGCAGTGACTCTCACAACTACCCAGCGACCCGAGTGGCTGAAGCTTTCTTT.

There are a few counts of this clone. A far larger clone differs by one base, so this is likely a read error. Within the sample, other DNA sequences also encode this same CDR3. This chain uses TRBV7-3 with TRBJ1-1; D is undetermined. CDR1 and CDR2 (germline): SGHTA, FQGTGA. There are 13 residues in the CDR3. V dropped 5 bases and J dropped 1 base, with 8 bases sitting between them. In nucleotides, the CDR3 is TGTGCCAGCAGCCCTAATAGGAACACTGAAGCTTTCTTT. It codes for CASSPNRNTEAFF.

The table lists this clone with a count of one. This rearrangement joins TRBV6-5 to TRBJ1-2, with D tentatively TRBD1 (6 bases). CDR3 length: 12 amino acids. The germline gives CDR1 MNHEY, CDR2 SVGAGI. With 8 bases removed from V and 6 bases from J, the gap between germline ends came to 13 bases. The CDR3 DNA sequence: TGTGCCAGCGAGTCACAGGGACATGGCTACACCTTC. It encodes CASESQGHGYTF.

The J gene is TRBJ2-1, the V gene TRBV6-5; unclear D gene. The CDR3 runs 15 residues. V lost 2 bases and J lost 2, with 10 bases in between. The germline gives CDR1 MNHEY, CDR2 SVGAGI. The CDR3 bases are TGTGCCAGCAGTTACAGTCAGTCCACCTACAATGAGCAGTTCTTC. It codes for CASSYSQSTYNEQFF.

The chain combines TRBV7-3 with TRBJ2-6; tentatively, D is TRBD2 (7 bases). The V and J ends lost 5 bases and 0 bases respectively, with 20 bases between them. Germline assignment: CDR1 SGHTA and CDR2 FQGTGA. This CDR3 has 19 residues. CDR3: CASSPRGGPFLSGANVLTF. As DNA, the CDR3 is TGTGCCAGCAGCCCGAGGGGGGGACCCTTTCTCTCTGGGGCCAACGTCCTGACTTTC. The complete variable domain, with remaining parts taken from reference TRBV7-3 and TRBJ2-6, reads GAGVSQTPSNKVTEKGKYVELRCDPISGHTALYWYRQSLGQGPEFLIYFQGTGAADDSGLPNDRFFAVRPEGSVSTLKIQRTERGDSAVYLCASSPRGGPFLSGANVLTFGAGSRLTVL.

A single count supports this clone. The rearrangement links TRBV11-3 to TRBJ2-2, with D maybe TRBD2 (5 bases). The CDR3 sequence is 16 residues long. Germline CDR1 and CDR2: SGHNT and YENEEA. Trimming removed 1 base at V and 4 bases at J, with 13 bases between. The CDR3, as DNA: TGTGCCAGCAGCTTAGGACGGGGTTGGGGCACCGGGGAGCTGTTTTTT. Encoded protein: CASSLGRGWGTGELFF. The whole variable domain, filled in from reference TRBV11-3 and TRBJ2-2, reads EAGVVQSPRYKIIEKKQPVAFWCNPISGHNTLYWYLQNLGQGPELLIRYENEEAVDDSQLPKDRFSAERLKGVDSTLKIQPAELGDSAVYLCASSLGRGWGTGELFFGEGSRLTVL.

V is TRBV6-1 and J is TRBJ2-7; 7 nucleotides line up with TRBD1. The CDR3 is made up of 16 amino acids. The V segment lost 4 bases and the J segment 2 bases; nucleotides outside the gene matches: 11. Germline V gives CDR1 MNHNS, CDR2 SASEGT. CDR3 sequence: CASSAPGTADTYEQYF. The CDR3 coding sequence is TGTGCCAGCAGTGCACCCGGGACAGCGGACACCTACGAGCAGTACTTC.

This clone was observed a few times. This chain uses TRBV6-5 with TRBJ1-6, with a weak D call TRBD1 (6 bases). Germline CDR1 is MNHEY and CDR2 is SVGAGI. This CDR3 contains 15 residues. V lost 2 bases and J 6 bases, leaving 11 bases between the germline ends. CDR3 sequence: CASSYGTRGNSPLHF. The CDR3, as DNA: TGTGCCAGCAGTTACGGTACCAGGGGTAATTCACCCCTCCACTTT.

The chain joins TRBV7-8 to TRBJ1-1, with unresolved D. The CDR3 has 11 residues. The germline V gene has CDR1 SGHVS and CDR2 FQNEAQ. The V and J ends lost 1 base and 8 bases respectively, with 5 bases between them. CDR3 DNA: TGTGCCAGCAGCTTAGGAGTCGAAGCTTTCTTT. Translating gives CASSLGVEAFF. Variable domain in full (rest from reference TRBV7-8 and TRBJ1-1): GAGVSQSPRYKVAKRGQDVALRCDPISGHVSLFWYQQALGQGPEFLTYFQNEAQLDKSGLPSDRFFAERPEGSVSTLKIQRTQQEDSAVYLCASSLGVEAFFGQGTRLTVV.

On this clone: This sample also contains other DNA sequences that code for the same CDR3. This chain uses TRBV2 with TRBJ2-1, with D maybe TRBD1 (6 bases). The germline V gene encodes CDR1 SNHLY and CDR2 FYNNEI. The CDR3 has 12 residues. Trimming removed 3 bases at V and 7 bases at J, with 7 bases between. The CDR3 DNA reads TGTGCCAGCAGTGACAGGGGAAATGAGCAGTTCTTC. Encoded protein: CASSDRGNEQFF.

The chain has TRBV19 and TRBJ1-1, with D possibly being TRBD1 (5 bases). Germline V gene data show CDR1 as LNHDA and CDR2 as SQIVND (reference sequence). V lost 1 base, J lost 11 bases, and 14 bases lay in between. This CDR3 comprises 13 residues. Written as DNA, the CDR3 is TGTGCCAGTAGTATAGCGGGGGGAGGGAGGGCTTTCTTT. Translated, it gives CASSIAGGGRAFF.

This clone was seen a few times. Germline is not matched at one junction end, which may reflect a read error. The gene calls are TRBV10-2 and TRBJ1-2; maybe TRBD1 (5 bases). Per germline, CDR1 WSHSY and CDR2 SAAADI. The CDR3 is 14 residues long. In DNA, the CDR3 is TGTGCCAGCAGTTACGGGCAGGGTTCCTATGGCTACACCTTC. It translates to CASSYGQGSYGYTF.

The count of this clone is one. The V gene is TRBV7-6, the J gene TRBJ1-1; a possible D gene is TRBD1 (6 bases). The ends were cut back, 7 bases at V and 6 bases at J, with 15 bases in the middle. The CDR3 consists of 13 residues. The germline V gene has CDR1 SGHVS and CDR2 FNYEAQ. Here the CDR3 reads CASTTGILAEAFF. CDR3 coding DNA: TGTGCCAGCACTACAGGGATCCTTGCTGAAGCTTTCTTT.

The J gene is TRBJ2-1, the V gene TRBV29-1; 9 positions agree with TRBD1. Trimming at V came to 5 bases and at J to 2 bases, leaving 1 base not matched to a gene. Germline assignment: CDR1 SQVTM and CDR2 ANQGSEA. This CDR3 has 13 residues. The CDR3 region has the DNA TGCAGCGTTAGGACAGGGGCCTACAATGAGCAGTTCTTC. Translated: CSVRTGAYNEQFF.

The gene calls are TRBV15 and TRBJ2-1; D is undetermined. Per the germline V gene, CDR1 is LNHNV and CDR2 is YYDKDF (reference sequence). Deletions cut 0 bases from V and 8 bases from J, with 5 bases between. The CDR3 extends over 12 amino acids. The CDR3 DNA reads TGTGCCACCAGCAGAGATCGTTATGAGCAGTTCTTC. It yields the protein CATSRDRYEQFF. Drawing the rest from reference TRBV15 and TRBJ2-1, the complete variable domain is DAMVIQNPRYQVTQFGKPVTLSCSQTLNHNVMYWYQQKSSQAPKLLFHYYDKDFNNEADTPDNFQSRRPNTSFCFLDIRSPGLGDTAMYLCATSRDRYEQFFGPGTRLTVL.

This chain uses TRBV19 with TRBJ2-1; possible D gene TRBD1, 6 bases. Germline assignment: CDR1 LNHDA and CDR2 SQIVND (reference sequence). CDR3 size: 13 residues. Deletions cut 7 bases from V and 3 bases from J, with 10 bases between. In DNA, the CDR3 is TGTGCCAGTAAGACACAGGGCTACAATGAGCAGTTCTTC. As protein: CASKTQGYNEQFF. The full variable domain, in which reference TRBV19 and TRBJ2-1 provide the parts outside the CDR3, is DGGITQSPKYLFRKEGQNVTLSCEQNLNHDAMYWYRQDPGQGLRLIYYSQIVNDFQKGDIAEGYSVSREKKESFPLTVTSAQKNPTAFYLCASKTQGYNEQFFGPGTRLTVL.

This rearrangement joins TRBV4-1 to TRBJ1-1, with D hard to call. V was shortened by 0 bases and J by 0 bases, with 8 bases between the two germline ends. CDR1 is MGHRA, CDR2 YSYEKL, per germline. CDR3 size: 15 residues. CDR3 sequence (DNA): TGCGCCAGCAGCCAAGAGGCCAGGATGAACACTGAAGCTTTCTTT. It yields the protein CASSQEARMNTEAFF.

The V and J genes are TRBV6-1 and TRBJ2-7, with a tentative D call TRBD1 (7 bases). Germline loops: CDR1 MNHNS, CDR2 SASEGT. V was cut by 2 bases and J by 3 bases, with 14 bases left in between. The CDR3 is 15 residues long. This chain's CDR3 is CASSEWAGGSYEQYF. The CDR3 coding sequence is TGTGCCAGCAGTGAATGGGCAGGGGGGAGCTACGAGCAGTACTTC.

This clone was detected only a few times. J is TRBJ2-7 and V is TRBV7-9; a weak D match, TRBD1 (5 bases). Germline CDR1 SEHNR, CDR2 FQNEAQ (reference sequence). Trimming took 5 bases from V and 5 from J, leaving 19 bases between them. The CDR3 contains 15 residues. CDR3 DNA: TGTGCCAGCAGCAGGTTCGGGTGGCAGGGCGACGAGCAGTACTTC. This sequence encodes CASSRFGWQGDEQYF.

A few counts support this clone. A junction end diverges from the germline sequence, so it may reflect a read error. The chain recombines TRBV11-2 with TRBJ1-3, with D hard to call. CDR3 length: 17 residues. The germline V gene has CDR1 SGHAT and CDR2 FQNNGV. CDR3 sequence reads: CASSQRYGGRTGNTIYF. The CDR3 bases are TGCGCCAGCAGCCAACGGTACGGAGGCAGGACTGGAAACACCATATATTTT.

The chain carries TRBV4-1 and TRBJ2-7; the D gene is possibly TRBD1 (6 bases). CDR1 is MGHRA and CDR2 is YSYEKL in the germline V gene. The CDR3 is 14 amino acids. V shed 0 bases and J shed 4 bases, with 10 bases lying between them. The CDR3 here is CASSQDQGWYEQYF. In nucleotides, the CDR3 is TGCGCCAGCAGCCAAGATCAGGGGTGGTACGAGCAGTACTTC.